The 23 T cell receptor beta chains below all came from one sample that was sequenced in a study of lymphopenia after photon versus proton radiotherapy. This table comes from immunoSEQ multiplex PCR, and its TCRdb copy is limited to in-frame clones, with some not included. Of about 7,300 clones in the sample, 81% were seen once. The material was peripheral blood, obtained from a patient treated with photon-based radiotherapy. Receptors were obtained from a man aged 25-45 years with gastric cancer.

This clone showed up just a few times. Relative to the germline gene, one junction end is altered; a read error may explain this. The chain links TRBV7-2 to TRBJ2-7; tentatively, D is TRBD2 (6 bases). The V gene's germline CDR1 is SGHTA and CDR2 FQGNSA. This CDR3 spans 15 amino acids. CDR3 region: CASSQVADLSYEQYF. The DNA of the CDR3 is TGCGCCAGCAGCCAAGTAGCGGACTTGTCCTACGAGCAGTACTTC.

In this sample, this clone turned up once. The chain links TRBV7-9 to TRBJ1-1; D is undetermined. The CDR3 has 13 residues. Germline CDR1 is SEHNR and CDR2 is FQNEAQ (reference sequence). V lost 5 bases to trimming and J lost 5 bases, with 12 bases between them. The CDR3 nucleotides read TGTGCCAGCAGCCCTTCCTCGGGGACTGAAGCTTTCTTT. Its protein is CASSPSSGTEAFF.

CDR3 bases: TGTGCCAGCAGGTGGAACACGACAGGAGTACCGGTGGAAGAGACCCAGTACTTC. The encoded protein is CASRWNTTGVPVEETQYF. The chain joins TRBV27 to TRBJ2-5, with a tentative D call TRBD1 (6 bases). CDR1 is MNHEY, CDR2 SMNVEV, per germline (reference sequence). CDR3 length equals 18 residues. The V and J ends lost 6 bases and 3 bases respectively, with 26 bases between them.

There are a few counts of this clone. V usage is TRBV7-8 and J usage is TRBJ1-1; possible D gene TRBD1, 5 bases. The CDR3 consists of 15 residues. Germline CDR1 SGHVS, CDR2 FQNEAQ. The ends were cut back, 2 bases at V and 0 bases at J, with 10 bases in the middle. As DNA, the CDR3 is TGTGCCAGCAGCTTAAAGAGACAGTTGAACACTGAAGCTTTCTTT. This translates into CASSLKRQLNTEAFF.

The chain employs TRBV29-1 and TRBJ1-2; TRBD1 agrees at 9 bases. After removal of 7 bases from V and 12 bases from J, the junction contained 15 bases not matched to a gene. Per germline, CDR1 SQVTM and CDR2 ANQGSEA. This CDR3 has 13 amino acids. CDR3 protein: CSADKEGQGENTF. The DNA for the CDR3 is TGCAGCGCCGACAAGGAGGGACAGGGAGAAAACACCTTC.

The chain recombines TRBV9 with TRBJ2-5; 8 nucleotides agree with TRBD1. Per the germline V gene, CDR1 is SGDLS and CDR2 is YYNGEE. The CDR3 is made up of 13 amino acids. The trim removed 4 bases at V and 6 bases at J, leaving 5 bases unmatched. CDR3 amino acids: CASSPQGAQTQYF. The CDR3 nucleotides are TGTGCCAGCAGCCCCCAGGGGGCGCAGACCCAGTACTTC.

V gene TRBV6-1 combines with J gene TRBJ1-2, with no clear D. This CDR3 region has 15 residues. Germline CDR1 reads MNHNS; CDR2 reads SASEGT. Trimming shortened V by 6 bases and J by 4 bases, and 18 bases separated the two germline ends. For the CDR3, the DNA is TGTGCCAGCAGGGCTTTAAGCACCTCTAGCTATGGCTACACCTTC. It is translated as CASRALSTSSYGYTF.

The V gene is TRBV19, the J gene TRBJ2-5, with D possibly being TRBD2 (5 bases). Looked up from germline, CDR1 is LNHDA and CDR2 is SQIVND (reference sequence). The ends were cut back, 5 bases at V and 5 bases at J, with 18 bases in the middle. CDR3 size: 15 residues. The CDR3 sequence: CASSSTGKDTETQYF. CDR3 coding DNA: TGTGCCAGTAGTTCCACCGGGAAAGATACGGAGACCCAGTACTTC. The full variable domain, its missing parts supplied by reference TRBV19 and TRBJ2-5, is DGGITQSPKYLFRKEGQNVTLSCEQNLNHDAMYWYRQDPGQGLRLIYYSQIVNDFQKGDIAEGYSVSREKKESFPLTVTSAQKNPTAFYLCASSSTGKDTETQYFGPGTRLLVL.

The V gene is TRBV6-1, the J gene TRBJ2-3, with D perhaps matching TRBD1 (5 bases). Trimming stripped 4 bases from V and 2 bases from J, with 10 bases between. Germline lookup yields CDR1 MNHNS and CDR2 SASEGT. The CDR3 runs to 14 residues. In DNA, the CDR3 is TGTGCCAGCAGTGGCAGGGTCATCACAGATACGCAGTATTTT. Amino acids: CASSGRVITDTQYF.

This chain uses TRBV5-6 with TRBJ2-3; 7 bases are a match to TRBD2. This CDR3 spans 17 amino acids. Germline CDR1 is SGHDT and CDR2 is YYEEEE. After removal of 0 bases from V and 5 bases from J, the junction contained 12 bases not matched to a gene. This chain's CDR3 is CASSLVGRGLAGDTQYF. The CDR3 nucleotides read TGTGCCAGCAGCTTGGTGGGGCGGGGGTTAGCAGGAGATACGCAGTATTTT.

The genes are TRBV12-1 and TRBJ1-5. TRBV12-1 is tagged as a pseudogene. The CDR3 contains 19 residues. The CDR3 protein is CASSSVLWGGRVGNQPQHF. The DNA for the CDR3 is TGTGCCAGCAGCTCCGTCCTCTGGGGGGGGCGAGTTGGCAATCAGCCCCAGCATTTT.

The rearrangement links TRBV21-1 to TRBJ1-2; TRBD1, the table's D call, was not compared with the DNA. TRBV21-1 is described as a pseudogene. This CDR3 region has 14 residues. The CDR3 DNA reads as TGTGCCAGCAGCACCCCGGACAGGGGTGGAGGCTACACCTTC. This codes for CASSTPDRGGGYTF.

The chain recombines TRBV14 with TRBJ2-3; D gene uncertain. This CDR3 contains 12 residues. Germline CDR1 and CDR2: SGHDN and FVKESK. V lost 3 bases, J lost 2 bases, and 3 bases lay in between. The CDR3 here is CASSHNTDTQYF. The CDR3 nucleotides are TGTGCCAGCAGCCACAACACAGATACGCAGTATTTT.

V and J are TRBV7-8 and TRBJ2-5; the D gene is possibly TRBD1 (5 bases). Germline-derived CDR1 and CDR2 are SGHVS and FQNEAQ. The CDR3 sequence is 14 residues long. V gave up 1 base and J gave up 4 bases, with 10 bases separating them. DNA of the CDR3: TGTGCCAGCAGCTTAGTAGTAGGGGTAGAGACCCAGTACTTC. As protein: CASSLVVGVETQYF.

The chain joins TRBV19 to TRBJ1-2, with D possibly TRBD1 on 6 matching bases. With 5 bases removed from V and 6 bases from J, the gap between germline ends came to 13 bases. The CDR3 is made up of 13 amino acids. CDR1 and CDR2 from the germline V gene are LNHDA and SQIVND (reference sequence). The CDR3 region has the DNA TGTGCCAGTAGTTCAACCTACAGGGATGGCTACACCTTC. Amino acid sequence: CASSSTYRDGYTF.

The chain is built from TRBV10-3 and TRBJ2-7; tentative D call: TRBD1 (7 bases). Germline V gene data show CDR1 as ENHRY and CDR2 as SYGVKD. V lost 5 bases to trimming and J lost 4 bases, with 21 bases between them. This CDR3 is built from 16 residues. The chain's CDR3 is CAISSLGGAGGYEQYF. For the CDR3, the DNA is TGTGCCATCAGTTCCCTAGGAGGGGCAGGGGGTTACGAGCAGTACTTC.

This chain connects TRBV6-1 to TRBJ2-5; 7 bases fit TRBD2. The trim removed 2 bases at V and 5 bases at J, leaving 11 bases unmatched. The CDR3 extends over 16 amino acids. Looked up from germline, CDR1 is MNHNS and CDR2 is SASEGT. The CDR3: CASSESLGGSGETQYF. CDR3 nucleotides: TGTGCCAGCAGTGAATCCCTGGGGGGTAGCGGGGAGACCCAGTACTTC.

A word on this clone: This sample includes further DNA sequences coding for the same CDR3. The chain combines TRBV11-3 with TRBJ2-7; D is undetermined. Germline V gives CDR1 SGHNT, CDR2 YENEEA. This CDR3 comprises 11 residues. Between the trimmed V and J ends, which lost 6 bases and 2 bases, there was a span of 5 bases. The CDR3 loop is CASSYTYEQYF. The CDR3 bases are TGTGCCAGCAGTTACACCTACGAGCAGTACTTC.

This chain links TRBV27 with TRBJ2-3; possible D gene TRBD1, 5 bases. V was shortened by 6 bases and J by 4 bases, with 11 bases between the two germline ends. The germline CDR1 and CDR2 sequences are MNHEY and SMNVEV (reference sequence). The CDR3 loop spans 13 amino acids. CDR3 DNA: TGTGCCAGCAGCCAACAGGTGGCAGATACGCAGTATTTT. Its protein is CASSQQVADTQYF.

Relative to its sample, this clone is medium-sized. The chain employs TRBV6-1 and TRBJ1-2; 7 positions match TRBD1. Looked up from germline, CDR1 is MNHNS and CDR2 is SASEGT. This CDR3 has 15 amino acids. Germline trimming cut 5 bases from V and 6 bases from J; bases unmatched to any gene: 12. The CDR3 coding sequence is TGTGCCAGCAGTCCAAGCGAACAGGGGCGGGATGGCTACACCTTC. Its protein product is CASSPSEQGRDGYTF.

This chain's CDR3 is CASSSAGTAVYEQYF. CDR3 nucleotide sequence: TGTGCCAGCAGCTCCGCCGGGACAGCCGTATACGAGCAGTACTTC. The V gene is TRBV5-4, the J gene TRBJ2-7, with TRBD1 matching over 7 bases. V trimming: 3 bases; J trimming: 4 bases; junction bases outside the gene matches: 10. The V gene's germline CDR1 is SGHNT and CDR2 YYREEE (reference sequence). The CDR3 is 15 residues long. Supplemented by reference TRBV5-4 and TRBJ2-7, the full variable domain reads ETGVTQSPTHLIKTRGQQVTLRCSSQSGHNTVSWYQQALGQGPQFIFQYYREEENGRGNFPPRFSGLQFPNYSSELNVNALELDDSALYLCASSSAGTAVYEQYFGPGTRLTVT.

The J gene is TRBJ2-1, the V gene TRBV10-3, with TRBD2 matching 7 bases. The trim removed 6 bases at V and 9 bases at J, leaving 5 bases unmatched. Germline assignment: CDR1 ENHRY and CDR2 SYGVKD. The CDR3 length is 12 residues. CDR3 protein: CAIRGTKTEQFF. The DNA for the CDR3 is TGTGCCATCAGGGGGACTAAAACTGAGCAGTTCTTC.

V is TRBV14 and J is TRBJ2-1; a possible D gene is TRBD2 (5 bases). The CDR3 is made up of 16 amino acids. Germline assignment: CDR1 SGHDN and CDR2 FVKESK. Trimming took 1 base from V and 3 from J, leaving 13 bases between them. The chain's CDR3 is CASSQGSTTYYNEQFF. The CDR3 DNA reads TGTGCCAGCAGCCAAGGGTCGACTACCTACTACAATGAGCAGTTCTTC. Together with reference TRBV14 and TRBJ2-1, the CDR3 gives the full variable domain: EAGVTQFPSHSVIEKGQTVTLRCDPISGHDNLYWYRRVMGKEIKFLLHFVKESKQDESGMPNNRFLAERTGGTYSTLKVQPAELEDSGVYFCASSQGSTTYYNEQFFGPGTRLTVL.